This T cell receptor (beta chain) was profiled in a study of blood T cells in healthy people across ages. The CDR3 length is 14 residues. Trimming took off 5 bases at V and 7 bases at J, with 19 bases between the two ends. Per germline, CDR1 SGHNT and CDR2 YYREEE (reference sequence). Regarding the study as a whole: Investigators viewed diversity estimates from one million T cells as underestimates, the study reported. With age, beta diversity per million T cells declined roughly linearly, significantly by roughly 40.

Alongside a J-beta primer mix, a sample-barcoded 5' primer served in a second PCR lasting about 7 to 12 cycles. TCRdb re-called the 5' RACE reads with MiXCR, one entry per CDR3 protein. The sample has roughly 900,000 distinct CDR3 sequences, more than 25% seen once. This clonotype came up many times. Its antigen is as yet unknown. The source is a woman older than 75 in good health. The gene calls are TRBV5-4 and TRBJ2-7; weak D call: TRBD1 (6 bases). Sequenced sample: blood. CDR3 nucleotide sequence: TGTGCCAGCAGGGGGGACATGCGCAAGGGTGAGCAGTACTTC. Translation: CASRGDMRKGEQYF.